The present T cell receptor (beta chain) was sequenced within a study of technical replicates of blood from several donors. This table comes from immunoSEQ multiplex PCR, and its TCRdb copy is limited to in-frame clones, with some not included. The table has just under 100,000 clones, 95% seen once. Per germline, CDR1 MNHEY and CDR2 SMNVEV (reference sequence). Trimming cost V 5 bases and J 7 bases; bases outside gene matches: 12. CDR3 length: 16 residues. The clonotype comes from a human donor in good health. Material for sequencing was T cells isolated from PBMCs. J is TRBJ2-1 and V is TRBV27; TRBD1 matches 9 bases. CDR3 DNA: TGTGCCAGCAGTCCAGCGTGGGACAGGGTGCATAATGAGCAGTTCTTC. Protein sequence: CASSPAWDRVHNEQFF.